This T cell receptor beta chain was sequenced for a study of CD8 T cell repertoires and HIV-1 epitope variants. The wider study: Each of Twenty-five Gag and Nef epitope peptides stimulated a separate culture. Separate from the cultures, 1M uncultured T cells served as baseline. Study findings and constraints: No clonotypes responded to the TAALDMSHF plasma variant; about five recognized KF9, one HW9.

V shed 4 bases and J 1 base; nucleotides not matched to a gene: 4. The CDR3 spans 15 residues. The germline CDR1 and CDR2 sequences are LNHDA and SQIVND (reference sequence). As for this clone: Its antigen is as yet unknown.

On the immunoSEQ platform, TCR beta CDR3s were sequenced at survey depth. The repertoire was sequenced with immunoSEQ multiplex PCR; TCRdb's copy has only in-frame clones and lacks some. The data contain some 4,500 clones, approximately 67% of them singletons. This rearrangement joins TRBV19 to TRBJ1-1; 9 nucleotides line up with TRBD1. Specimen: cultured CD8+ T cells derived from PBMCs. The source is a male donor with HIV. CDR3 nucleotide sequence: TGTGCCAGTAGTACCCAGGGACAGGGGAACACTGAAGCTTTCTTT. It encodes CASSTQGQGNTEAFF.